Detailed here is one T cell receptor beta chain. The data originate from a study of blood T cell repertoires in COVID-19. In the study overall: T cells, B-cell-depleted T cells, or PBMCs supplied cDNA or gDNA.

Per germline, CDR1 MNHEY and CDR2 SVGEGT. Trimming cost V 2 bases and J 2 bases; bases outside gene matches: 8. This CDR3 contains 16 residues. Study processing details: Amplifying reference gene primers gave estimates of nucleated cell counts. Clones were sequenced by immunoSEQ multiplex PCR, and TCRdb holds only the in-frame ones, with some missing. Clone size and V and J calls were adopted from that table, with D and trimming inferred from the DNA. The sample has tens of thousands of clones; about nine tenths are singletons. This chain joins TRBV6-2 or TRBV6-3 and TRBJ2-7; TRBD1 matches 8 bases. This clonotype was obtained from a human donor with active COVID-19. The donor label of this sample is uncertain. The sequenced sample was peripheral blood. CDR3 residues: CASSYLQGAPTYEQYF. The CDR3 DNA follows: TGTGCCAGCAGTTACCTCCAGGGGGCACCTACCTACGAGCAGTACTTC.